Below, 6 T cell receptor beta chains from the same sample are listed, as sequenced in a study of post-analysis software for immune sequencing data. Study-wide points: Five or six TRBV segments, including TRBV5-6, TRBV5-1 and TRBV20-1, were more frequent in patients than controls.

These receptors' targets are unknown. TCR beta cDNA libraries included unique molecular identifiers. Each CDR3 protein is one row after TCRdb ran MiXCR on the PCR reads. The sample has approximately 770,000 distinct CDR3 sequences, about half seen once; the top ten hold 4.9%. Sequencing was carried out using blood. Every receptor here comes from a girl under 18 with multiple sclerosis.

In nucleotides, the CDR3 is TGTGCCAGCAGCCAACTTCGGGACAGGAACTATGGCTACACCTTC. It codes for CASSQLRDRNYGYTF. The genes are TRBV4-2 and TRBJ1-2, with 8 positions matching TRBD1. The CDR3 covers 15 residues. V shed 2 bases and J 2 bases; nucleotides not matched to a gene: 4. Germline values: CDR1 LGHNA, CDR2 YNFKEQ.

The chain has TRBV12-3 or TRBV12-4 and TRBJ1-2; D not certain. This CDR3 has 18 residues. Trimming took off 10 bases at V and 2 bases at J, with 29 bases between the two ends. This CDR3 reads CAIPFFSRQEPANYGYTF. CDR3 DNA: TGTGCCATCCCGTTCTTTAGCCGGCAGGAGCCGGCCAACTATGGCTACACCTTC.

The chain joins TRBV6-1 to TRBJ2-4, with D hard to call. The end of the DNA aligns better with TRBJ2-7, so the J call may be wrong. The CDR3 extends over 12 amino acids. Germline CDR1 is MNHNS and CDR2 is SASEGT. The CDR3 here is CASSEVLDEQYF. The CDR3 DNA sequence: TGTGCCAGCAGTGAAGTCCTGGACGAGCAGTACTTC.

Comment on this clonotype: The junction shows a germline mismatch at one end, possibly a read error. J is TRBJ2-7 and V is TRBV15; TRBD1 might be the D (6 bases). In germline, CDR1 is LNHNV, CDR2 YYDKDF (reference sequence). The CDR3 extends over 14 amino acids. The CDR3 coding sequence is TGTGCCACCAGCAGCGGCAGGGGCTCCTACGAGCAATACTTC. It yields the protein CATSSGRGSYEQYF.

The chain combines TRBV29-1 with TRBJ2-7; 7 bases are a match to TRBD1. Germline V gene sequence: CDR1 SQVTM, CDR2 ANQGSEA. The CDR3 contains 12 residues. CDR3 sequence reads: CSISRTGDEQYF. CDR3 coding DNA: TGCAGTATCTCTAGGACAGGAGACGAGCAGTACTTC.

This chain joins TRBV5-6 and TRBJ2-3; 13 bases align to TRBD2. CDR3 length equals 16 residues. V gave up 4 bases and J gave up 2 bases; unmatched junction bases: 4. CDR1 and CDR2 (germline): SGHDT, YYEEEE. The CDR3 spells CASSLTSGRITDTQYF. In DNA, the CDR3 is TGTGCCAGCAGCCTGACTAGCGGGAGGATCACAGATACGCAGTATTTT.